Listed below are T cell receptor beta chains from one sample, sequenced in a study of blood T cell repertoires in COVID-19. The repertoire was sequenced with immunoSEQ multiplex PCR; TCRdb's copy has only in-frame clones and lacks some. Of roughly 150,000 clones in the sample, 75% to 85% were seen once. Sequences were obtained from peripheral blood. These TCRs come from a woman aged 55-75 years with COVID-19, enrolled during active disease. Each CDR3 is given with its conserved first and last residue. The D gene is left open where the match is weak. Clone size is given for some rows only: seen once, a few or many times, or a class if the clone is expanded.

j_gene	abundance	v_gene	d_gene	CDR3aa	CDR3nt
TRBJ2-6	-	TRBV2	TRBD1	CASTRQGSGANVLTF	TGTGCCAGCACGCGACAGGGCTCTGGGGCCAACGTCCTGACTTTC
TRBJ2-2	once	TRBV27	-	CASSLMGRITGELFF	TGTGCCAGCAGTTTAATGGGGCGCATCACCGGGGAGCTGTTTTTT
TRBJ1-1	-	TRBV11-1	TRBD1	CASSFGGQGSGAFF	TGTGCCAGCAGCTTTGGGGGACAGGGGAGCGGAGCTTTCTTT
TRBJ1-3	-	TRBV7-8	-	CASSSSAGNTIYF	TGTGCCAGCAGCTCCTCTGCGGGAAACACCATATATTTT
TRBJ1-4	-	TRBV3-1/TRBV3-2	-	CASSQLGQGSTNEKLFF	TGTGCCAGCAGCCAACTAGGGCAGGGGTCCACTAATGAAAAACTGTTTTTT
TRBJ2-3	few	TRBV18	-	CASSPEATPSTDTQYF	TGTGCCAGCTCACCAGAGGCTACCCCTAGCACAGATACGCAGTATTTT
TRBJ1-3	few	TRBV5-6	TRBD1	CASSLVGQGADGNTIYF	TGTGCCAGCAGCTTAGTAGGTCAGGGGGCGGACGGAAACACCATATATTTT
TRBJ2-1	-	TRBV25-1	-	CASSTPGDEQFF	TGTGCCAGCAGTACACCCGGGGATGAGCAGTTCTTC
TRBJ2-7	-	TRBV19	TRBD1	CASMGQPFPYEQYF	TGTGCCAGCATGGGACAGCCATTCCCCTACGAGCAGTACTTC
TRBJ1-5	-	TRBV28	TRBD1	CASSSGTANQPQHF	TGTGCCAGCAGTTCCGGGACAGCAAATCAGCCCCAGCATTTT
TRBJ1-4	-	TRBV5-1	-	CASSLGQVNEKLFF	TGCGCCAGCAGCTTGGGACAGGTTAATGAAAAACTGTTTTTT
TRBJ1-5	-	TRBV19	TRBD1	CASSIQQGANNQPQHF	TGTGCCAGTAGTATCCAACAGGGGGCTAACAATCAGCCCCAGCATTTT
TRBJ1-4	few	TRBV5-4	TRBD1	CASSSRAQGREKLFF	TGTGCCAGCAGCTCGAGGGCACAGGGGCGTGAAAAACTGTTTTTT
TRBJ1-2	-	TRBV27	-	CASTERASYGYTF	TGTGCCAGCACGGAGAGGGCGAGCTATGGCTACACCTTC
TRBJ2-3	-	TRBV19	-	CASSIWRATDTQYF	TGTGCCAGTAGTATTTGGCGGGCAACAGATACGCAGTATTTT
TRBJ1-2	-	TRBV6-5	-	CASSYSSGKVYGYTF	TGTGCCAGCAGTTACTCGTCCGGGAAGGTTTATGGCTACACCTTC
TRBJ2-2	-	TRBV6-2/TRBV6-3	TRBD2	CASSRLASVGELFF	TGTGCCAGCAGCCGACTAGCATCGGTCGGGGAGCTGTTTTTT
TRBJ2-3	-	TRBV6-2/TRBV6-3	-	CASSAAHPWRADTQYF	TGTGCCAGCAGCGCCGCCCACCCCTGGCGAGCGGATACGCAGTATTTT
TRBJ2-1	-	TRBV24-1	TRBD2	CATSDRTSTFHNEQFF	TGTGCCACCAGTGACCGGACTAGTACCTTCCACAATGAGCAGTTCTTC
TRBJ1-6	few	TRBV10-3	-	CAISAQDGNSPLHF	TGTGCCATCAGTGCGCAGGATGGTAATTCACCCCTCCACTTT
TRBJ2-2	-	TRBV30	TRBD2	CAWGASGRPNTGELFF	TGTGCTTGGGGGGCTAGCGGGAGGCCGAACACCGGGGAGCTGTTTTTT
TRBJ2-2	-	TRBV19	TRBD1	CACLRDRAGITGELFF	TGTGCCTGCCTCCGGGACAGGGCGGGGATCACCGGGGAGCTGTTTTTT
TRBJ2-2	few	TRBV9	-	CASSVRAAAGSTGELFF	TGTGCCAGCAGCGTAAGGGCTGCGGCGGGTAGCACCGGGGAGCTGTTTTTT
TRBJ1-1	-	TRBV9	TRBD1	CASRAGTDNTEAFF	TGTGCCAGCAGAGCCGGGACAGATAACACTGAAGCTTTCTTT
TRBJ2-7	few	TRBV10-2	-	CASERDTSSYEQYF	TGCGCCAGCGAGAGGGACACGAGCTCCTACGAGCAGTACTTC
TRBJ1-5	few	TRBV7-8	TRBD1	CASSFPGTGVQPQHF	TGTGCCAGCAGCTTCCCCGGGACAGGGGTTCAGCCCCAGCATTTT
TRBJ1-6	-	TRBV6-4	-	CASSVYGSHNSPLHF	TGTGCCAGCAGTGTGTACGGGTCCCATAATTCACCCCTCCACTTT
TRBJ2-2	-	TRBV3-1/TRBV3-2	TRBD2	CASSQDVSGRVAGELFF	TGTGCCAGCAGCCAAGACGTTAGCGGGAGGGTCGCCGGGGAGCTGTTTTTT
TRBJ2-7	few	TRBV5-6	-	CASRYTGRYYEQYF	TGTGCCAGCAGGTACACAGGGCGGTACTACGAGCAGTACTTC
TRBJ2-5	-	TRBV11-1	-	CASSFFTGHQETQYF	TGTGCCAGCAGCTTTTTTACAGGGCACCAAGAGACCCAGTACTTC
TRBJ1-5	-	TRBV2	TRBD1	CASTERGRGLGQPQHF	TGTGCCAGCACCGAACGGGGCAGGGGGCTTGGTCAGCCCCAGCATTTT
TRBJ1-2	-	TRBV28	-	CASSPPGQGLNYGYTF	TGTGCCAGCAGTCCCCCCGGGCAGGGACTTAACTATGGCTACACCTTC
TRBJ2-5	-	TRBV11-2	-	CASSLNPLRETQYF	TGTGCCAGCAGCTTAAACCCTCTTCGGGAGACCCAGTACTTC
TRBJ2-3	-	TRBV7-9	TRBD2	CASSSSGSTDTQYF	TGTGCCAGCAGCTCTAGCGGATCCACAGATACGCAGTATTTT
TRBJ1-1	-	TRBV5-1	-	CASSPGDTEAFF	TGCGCCAGCAGCCCCGGGGACACTGAAGCTTTCTTT
TRBJ2-7	-	TRBV7-2	TRBD2	CASSHQTSGTYEQYF	TGTGCCAGCAGCCACCAGACTAGCGGGACCTACGAGCAGTACTTC
TRBJ1-5	-	TRBV28	-	CASSPPTGVGSNQPQHF	TGTGCCAGCAGTCCACCAACGGGGGTAGGTAGCAATCAGCCCCAGCATTTT
TRBJ1-1	-	TRBV5-5	-	CASSFLDRTVTEAFF	TGTGCCAGCAGCTTTCTCGACAGAACCGTCACTGAAGCTTTCTTT
TRBJ2-3	-	TRBV28	TRBD2	CASSSTAGGHRADTQYF	TGTGCCAGCAGCTCCACGGCGGGGGGGCATCGGGCAGATACGCAGTATTTT
TRBJ2-3	-	TRBV6-2/TRBV6-3	-	CASSSQTDTQYF	TGTGCCAGCAGTTCACAGACAGATACGCAGTATTTT
TRBJ1-4	-	TRBV18	TRBD1	CASSLSPGTVVNEKLFF	TGTGCCAGCTCACTCAGCCCCGGGACAGTTGTTAATGAAAAACTGTTTTTT
TRBJ1-2	-	TRBV19	-	CASSMTTAGPEGYTF	TGTGCCAGTAGTATGACTACCGCGGGTCCGGAAGGCTACACCTTC
TRBJ2-1	few	TRBV9	-	CASSVAFRQVNEQFF	TGTGCCAGCAGCGTAGCCTTCCGACAGGTCAATGAGCAGTTCTTC
TRBJ1-1	-	TRBV25-1	-	CASTRRGSPEAFF	TGTGCCAGCACCCGGAGGGGCAGTCCTGAAGCTTTCTTT
TRBJ2-6	-	TRBV3-1/TRBV3-2	TRBD1	CASSLGQGSGANVLTF	TGTGCCAGCAGCCTAGGACAGGGCTCTGGGGCCAACGTCCTGACTTTC
TRBJ1-6	-	TRBV6-7	TRBD1	CASSAPGQPEDNSPLHF	TGTGCCAGCAGTGCCCCGGGACAGCCGGAAGATAATTCACCCCTCCACTTT
TRBJ2-1	-	TRBV19	TRBD2	CASSIRAAGGDNEQFF	TGTGCCAGTAGTATAAGGGCGGCGGGAGGAGACAATGAGCAGTTCTTC
TRBJ2-3	-	TRBV18	-	CASSPVTADRSQYF	TGTGCCAGCTCACCAGTGACAGCCGACCGGTCGCAGTATTTT
TRBJ2-7	once	TRBV3-1/TRBV3-2	TRBD2	CASSRASSGRIYEQYF	TGTGCCAGCAGCCGGGCTAGTAGCGGGAGAATCTACGAGCAGTACTTC
TRBJ2-5	-	TRBV28	-	CASSLRTRETQYF	TGTGCCAGCAGTTTACGGACAAGGGAGACCCAGTACTTC
TRBJ1-1	-	TRBV27	TRBD1	CASSTNRGRRGAEAFF	TGTGCCAGCAGTACGAACAGGGGGCGTAGGGGGGCCGAAGCTTTCTTT
TRBJ2-7	few	TRBV6-2/TRBV6-3	TRBD2	CASSYPAPAGDREQYF	TGTGCCAGCAGTTACCCCGCCCCCGCGGGAGATCGAGAGCAGTACTTC
TRBJ2-4	-	TRBV6-5	-	CASSFVSGNIQYF	TGTGCCAGCAGTTTTGTTAGCGGAAACATTCAGTACTTC
TRBJ1-6	once	TRBV5-1	TRBD1	CASADRGSGSYNSPLHF	TGCGCCAGCGCAGACAGGGGAAGTGGCTCCTATAATTCACCCCTCCACTTT
TRBJ1-4	few	TRBV19	TRBD1	CASSMGQGVANEKLFF	TGTGCCAGTAGTATGGGACAGGGAGTAGCTAATGAAAAACTGTTTTTT
TRBJ1-1	-	TRBV12-3/TRBV12-4	-	CASSSRTAEAFF	TGTGCCAGCAGTTCAAGGACAGCTGAAGCTTTCTTT
TRBJ1-1	-	TRBV29-1	TRBD1	CSVARGPQNTEAFF	TGCAGCGTTGCCAGGGGGCCCCAGAACACTGAAGCTTTCTTT
TRBJ2-3	-	TRBV4-1	-	CASSHYTDTQYF	TGCGCCAGCAGCCACTACACAGATACGCAGTATTTT
TRBJ1-6	-	TRBV4-1	TRBD1	CASSPQGTGHSPLHF	TGCGCCAGCAGCCCCCAAGGGACAGGGCATTCACCCCTCCACTTT